The 16 T cell receptor beta chains presented below share a single source sample, sequenced in a study of tumor-infiltrating lymphocytes in oesophageal squamous cell carcinoma. TCRdb reanalysed the PCR reads using MiXCR and keeps one entry per CDR3 protein. The sample holds approximately 12,000 distinct CDR3 sequences, roughly half seen once. Sample: esophageal tumor tissue. The receptors were gathered from a male donor with esophageal squamous cell carcinoma.

The chain recombines TRBV12-3 or TRBV12-4 with TRBJ1-1; the match to TRBD1 covers 8 bases. The better agreement between TRBJ2-2 and the DNA end casts doubt on the J call. The CDR3 runs 16 residues. The CDR3 region has the DNA TGTGCCAGCAGTTGGACTCCAGGGGGCCTGGCCGGGGAGCTGTTTTTT. Protein: CASSWTPGGLAGELFF.

The chain uses TRBV7-9 and TRBJ2-1; no clear D gene. Germline CDR1 is SEHNR and CDR2 is FQNEAQ (reference sequence). Trimming stripped 3 bases from V and 6 bases from J, with 0 bases between. The CDR3 spans 10 residues. The CDR3 sequence is CASSFNEQFF. CDR3 nucleotide sequence: TGTGCCAGCAGCTTCAATGAGCAGTTCTTC.

This clonotype was detected a few times. The CDR3 end shows no conserved phenylalanine or tryptophan, and so a read error is likely. The limits of the CDR3 on the DNA are not certain, so only TCRdb's listed CDR3 is given. The J gene is TRBJ2-7, the V gene TRBV5-1; the table names TRBD2, a call not compared with the DNA. Germline CDR1 SGHRS, CDR2 YFSETQ. The CDR3 adds up to 18 amino acids, both ends counted. CDR3 amino acids: CASSHVAGRLNYGYTFGS.

About this clonotype itself: Germline and junction disagree at one end, which may indicate a read error. The genes are TRBV7-6 and TRBJ2-1, with D maybe TRBD2 (6 bases). Germline assignment: CDR1 SGHVS and CDR2 FNYEAQ. The CDR3 runs to 13 residues. CDR3 residues: CASSLTGTGEQFF. CDR3 in DNA: TGTGCTAGCAGCCTCACCGGGACTGGGGAGCAGTTCTTC.

As to this clonotype: Since the CDR3 does not end with the conserved phenylalanine or tryptophan, this likely comes from a read error. The limits of the CDR3 on the DNA are not certain, so only TCRdb's listed CDR3 is given. The chain has TRBV7-6 and TRBJ2-3; the table's D call, TRBD1, has no DNA check behind it. Looked up from germline, CDR1 is SGHVS and CDR2 is FNYEAQ. The CDR3 has 18 amino acids, counting both end residues. The CDR3 protein is CASSLGGAQGAGGYTFGS.

The genes are TRBV24-1 and TRBJ2-3, with D unresolved. Trimming took off 5 bases at V and 0 bases at J, with 8 bases between the two ends. The CDR3 loop spans 14 amino acids. CDR1 is KGHDR, CDR2 SFDVKD, per germline. DNA for the CDR3: TGTGCCACCAGTGTGAGCCCTAGCACAGATACGCAGTATTTT. It yields the protein CATSVSPSTDTQYF.

This rearrangement joins TRBV11-1 to TRBJ1-1, with D maybe TRBD1 (6 bases). The DNA end is more similar to TRBJ2-3, so the J call may be wrong. The germline gives CDR1 SGHAT, CDR2 FQDESV (reference sequence). This CDR3 has 15 residues. In nucleotides, the CDR3 is TGTGCCAGCAGCTTGGTTGGGGGCTCAGGAGATACGCAGTATTTT. Translation: CASSLVGGSGDTQYF.

The chain employs TRBV28 and TRBJ2-6; D remains unclear. Trimming cost V 8 bases and J 2 bases, with 10 bases left between them. This CDR3 contains 14 residues. Germline V CDR1 and CDR2: MDHEN, SYDVKM. CDR3 residues: CASLRPTGANVLTF. The CDR3 bases are TGTGCCAGCCTTCGTCCCACTGGGGCCAACGTCCTGACTTTC. Variable domain in full (rest from reference TRBV28 and TRBJ2-6): DVKVTQSSRYLVKRTGEKVFLECVQDMDHENMFWYRQDPGLGLRLIYFSYDVKMKEKGDIPEGYSVSREKKERFSLILESASTNQTSMYLCASLRPTGANVLTFGAGSRLTVL.

This clonotype has at least ten counts. A clone one base away is much larger, so this may be a read error. The chain is built from TRBV7-9 and TRBJ2-7; TRBD1 agrees at 7 bases. The germline CDR1 and CDR2 sequences are SEHNR and FQNEAQ (reference sequence). V dropped 3 bases and J dropped 7; count of bases not matched to a gene: 12. The CDR3 sequence is 15 residues long. As DNA, the CDR3 is TGTGCCAGCAGCTTCCTCGGGGACAGCTACAATGAGCAGTACTTC. Residues: CASSFLGDSYNEQYF.

The gene calls are TRBV11-2 and TRBJ2-7, with TRBD2 identical over 16 bases. The V and J ends lost 3 bases and 4 bases, in that order; junction bases with no gene match: 9. This CDR3 spans 18 amino acids. From germline, CDR1 is SGHAT and CDR2 FQNNGV. CDR3 sequence reads: CASSFIQRGLAGGYEQYF. CDR3 DNA: TGTGCCAGCAGCTTTATTCAACGGGGACTAGCGGGAGGGTACGAGCAGTACTTC.

This clonotype came up a few times. This chain joins TRBV7-2 and TRBJ2-3, with D possibly being TRBD2 (5 bases). CDR3 size: 14 residues. Germline V lookup: CDR1 SGHTA, CDR2 FQGNSA. Trimming stripped 4 bases from V and 7 bases from J, with 15 bases between. The CDR3 is CASSSVGNVNTQYF. CDR3 nucleotides: TGTGCCAGCAGCTCGGTCGGGAACGTGAATACGCAGTATTTT.

Many counts were recorded for this clonotype. The gene calls are TRBV6-1 and TRBJ2-3; a possible D gene is TRBD1 (5 bases). V was trimmed by 8 bases and J by 6 bases, leaving 15 bases between them. The V gene's germline CDR1 is MNHNS and CDR2 SASEGT. The CDR3 consists of 13 residues. The chain's CDR3 is CASPRDPGDTQYF. The CDR3 DNA follows: TGTGCCAGCCCCAGGGATCCCGGGGATACGCAGTATTTT.

This clonotype appeared a few times. V usage is TRBV7-8 and J usage is TRBJ2-3; D call uncertain. Per the germline V gene, CDR1 is SGHVS and CDR2 is FQNEAQ. Between the trimmed V and J ends, which lost 2 bases and 1 base, there was a span of 7 bases. The CDR3 totals 14 residues. CDR3 loop: CASSLMDRTDTQYF. For the CDR3, the DNA is TGTGCCAGCAGCTTAATGGATCGCACAGATACGCAGTATTTT.

This clonotype is categorized as medium-sized. The rearrangement uses TRBV6-1 and TRBJ1-1; D not resolved. Germline-derived CDR1 and CDR2 are MNHNS and SASEGT. The CDR3 contains 15 residues. V shed 6 bases and J shed 4 bases, with 18 bases lying between them. The CDR3 reads CASRPAKGGGTEAFF. CDR3 DNA: TGTGCCAGCAGACCCGCCAAGGGAGGCGGCACTGAAGCTTTCTTT.

This clonotype was picked up a small number of times. The J gene is TRBJ1-4, the V gene TRBV18; TRBD1 might be the D (5 bases). The CDR3 extends over 15 amino acids. Trimming cost V 3 bases and J 8 bases, with 16 bases left between them. CDR1 KGHSH and CDR2 LQKENI come from the germline V gene. The CDR3 nucleotides read TGTGCCAGCTCACCGGCTCGGGGGGGAAACGAAAAACTGTTTTTT. This sequence encodes CASSPARGGNEKLFF. Using reference TRBV18 and TRBJ1-4 for the parts outside the CDR3, the full variable domain is NAGVMQNPRHLVRRRGQEARLRCSPMKGHSHVYWYRQLPEEGLKFMVYLQKENIIDESGMPKERFSAEFPKEGPSILRIQQVVRGDSAAYFCASSPARGGNEKLFFGSGTQLSVL.

This sequence joins TRBV7-8 and TRBJ2-7; a possible D gene is TRBD1 (6 bases). V dropped 2 bases and J dropped 0 bases, with 23 bases sitting between them. From germline, CDR1 is SGHVS and CDR2 FQNEAQ. The CDR3 totals 19 residues. Written as DNA, the CDR3 is TGTGCCAGCAGCTTATCCCAGGCGGGTCGGGACATGAGCTCCTACGAGCAGTACTTC. Translated: CASSLSQAGRDMSSYEQYF.